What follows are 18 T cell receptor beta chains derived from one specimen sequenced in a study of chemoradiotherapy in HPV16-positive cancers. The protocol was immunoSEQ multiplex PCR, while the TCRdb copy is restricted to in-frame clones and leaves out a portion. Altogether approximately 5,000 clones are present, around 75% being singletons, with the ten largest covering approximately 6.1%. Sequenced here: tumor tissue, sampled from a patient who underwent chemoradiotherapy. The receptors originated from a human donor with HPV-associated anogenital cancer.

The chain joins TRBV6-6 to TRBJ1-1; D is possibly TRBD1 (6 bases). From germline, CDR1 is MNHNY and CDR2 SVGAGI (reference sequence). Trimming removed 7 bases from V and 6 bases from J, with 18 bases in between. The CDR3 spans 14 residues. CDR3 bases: TGTGCCAGCAAGGGGGGAGGTGGGAGGCCTGAAGCTTTCTTT. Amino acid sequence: CASKGGGGRPEAFF.

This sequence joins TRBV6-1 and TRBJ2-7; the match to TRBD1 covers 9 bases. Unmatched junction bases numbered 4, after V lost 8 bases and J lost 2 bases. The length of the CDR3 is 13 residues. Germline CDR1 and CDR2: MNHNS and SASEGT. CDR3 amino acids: CASDRDRAYEQYF. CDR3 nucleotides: TGTGCCAGCGACCGGGACAGGGCCTACGAGCAGTACTTC.

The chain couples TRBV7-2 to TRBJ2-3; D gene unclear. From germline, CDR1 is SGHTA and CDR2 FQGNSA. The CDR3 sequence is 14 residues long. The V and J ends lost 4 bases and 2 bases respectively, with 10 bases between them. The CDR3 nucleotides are TGTGCCAGCAGCTCTCCCGGTATCACAGATACGCAGTATTTT. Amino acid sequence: CASSSPGITDTQYF. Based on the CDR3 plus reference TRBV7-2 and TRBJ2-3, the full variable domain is GAGVSQSPSNKVTEKGKDVELRCDPISGHTALYWYRQSLGQGLEFLIYFQGNSAPDKSGLPSDRFSAERTGGSVSTLTIQRTQQEDSAVYLCASSSPGITDTQYFGPGTRLTVL.

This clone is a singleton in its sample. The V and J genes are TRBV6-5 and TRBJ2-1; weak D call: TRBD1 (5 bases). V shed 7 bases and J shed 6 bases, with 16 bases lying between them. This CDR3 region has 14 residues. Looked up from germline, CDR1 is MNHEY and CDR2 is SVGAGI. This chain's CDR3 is CASTPWGTANEQFF. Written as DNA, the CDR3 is TGTGCCAGCACCCCCTGGGGCACGGCCAATGAGCAGTTCTTC.

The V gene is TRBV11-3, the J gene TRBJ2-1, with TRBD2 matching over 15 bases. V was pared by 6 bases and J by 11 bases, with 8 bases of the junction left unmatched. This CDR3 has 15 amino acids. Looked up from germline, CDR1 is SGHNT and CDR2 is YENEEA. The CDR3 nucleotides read TGTGCCAGCAGTTCGACCGGGACTAGCGGGAGGAAGCAGTTCTTC. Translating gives CASSSTGTSGRKQFF.

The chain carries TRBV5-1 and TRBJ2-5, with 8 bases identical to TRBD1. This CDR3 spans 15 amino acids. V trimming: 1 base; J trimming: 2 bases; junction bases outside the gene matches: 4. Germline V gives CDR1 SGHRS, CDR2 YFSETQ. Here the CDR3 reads CASSLPTGAQETQYF. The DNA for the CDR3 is TGCGCCAGCAGCTTGCCGACAGGGGCTCAAGAGACCCAGTACTTC.

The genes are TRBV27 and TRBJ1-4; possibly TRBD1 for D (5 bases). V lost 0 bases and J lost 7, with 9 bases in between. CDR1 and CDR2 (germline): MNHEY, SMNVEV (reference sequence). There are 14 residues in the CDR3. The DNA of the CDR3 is TGTGCCAGCAGTTTATCAGGGGATGGTGAAAAACTGTTTTTT. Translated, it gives CASSLSGDGEKLFF.

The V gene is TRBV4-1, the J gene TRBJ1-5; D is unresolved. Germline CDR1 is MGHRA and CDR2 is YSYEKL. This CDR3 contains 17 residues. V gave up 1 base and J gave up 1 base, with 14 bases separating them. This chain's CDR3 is CASSQVNPGLSNQPQHF. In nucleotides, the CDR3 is TGCGCCAGCAGCCAAGTGAATCCGGGGTTAAGCAATCAGCCCCAGCATTTT.

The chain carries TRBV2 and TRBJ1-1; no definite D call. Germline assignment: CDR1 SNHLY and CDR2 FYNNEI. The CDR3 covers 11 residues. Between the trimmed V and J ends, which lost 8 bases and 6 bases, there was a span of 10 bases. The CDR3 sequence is CASYTGSEAFF. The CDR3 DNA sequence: TGTGCCAGCTACACGGGGTCTGAAGCTTTCTTT.

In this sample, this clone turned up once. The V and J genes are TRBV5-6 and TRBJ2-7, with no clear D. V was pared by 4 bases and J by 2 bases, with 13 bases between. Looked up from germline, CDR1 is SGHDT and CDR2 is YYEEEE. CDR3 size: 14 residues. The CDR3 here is CASSARALTYEQYF. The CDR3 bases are TGTGCCAGCAGCGCCCGGGCCCTCACCTACGAGCAGTACTTC.

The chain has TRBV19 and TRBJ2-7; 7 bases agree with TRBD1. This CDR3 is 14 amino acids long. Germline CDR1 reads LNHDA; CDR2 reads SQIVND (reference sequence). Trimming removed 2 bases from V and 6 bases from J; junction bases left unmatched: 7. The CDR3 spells CASSIPGQTFEQYF. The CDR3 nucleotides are TGTGCCAGTAGTATACCGGGACAGACTTTCGAGCAGTACTTC.

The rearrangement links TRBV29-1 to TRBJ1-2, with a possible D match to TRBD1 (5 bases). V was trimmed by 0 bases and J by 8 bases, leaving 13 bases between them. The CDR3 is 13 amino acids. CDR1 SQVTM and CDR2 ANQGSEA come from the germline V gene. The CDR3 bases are TGCAGCGTTGAAGAAGAACCAGGGAAAGGCTACACCTTC. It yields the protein CSVEEEPGKGYTF.

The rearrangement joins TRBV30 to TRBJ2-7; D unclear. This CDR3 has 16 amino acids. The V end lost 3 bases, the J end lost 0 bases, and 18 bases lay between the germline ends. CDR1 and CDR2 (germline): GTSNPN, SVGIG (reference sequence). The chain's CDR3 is CAWRSQHFHPSYEQYF. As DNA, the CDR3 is TGTGCCTGGAGATCGCAGCATTTCCATCCCTCCTACGAGCAGTACTTC.

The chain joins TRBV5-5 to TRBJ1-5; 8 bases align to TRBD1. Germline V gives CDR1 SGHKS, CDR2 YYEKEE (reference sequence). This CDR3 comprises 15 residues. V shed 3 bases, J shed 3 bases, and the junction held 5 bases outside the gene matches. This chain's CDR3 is CASSYDRGSNQPQHF. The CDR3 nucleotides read TGTGCCAGCAGCTACGACAGGGGTTCCAATCAGCCCCAGCATTTT. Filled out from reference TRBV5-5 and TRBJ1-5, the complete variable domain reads DAGVTQSPTHLIKTRGQQVTLRCSPISGHKSVSWYQQVLGQGPQFIFQYYEKEERGRGNFPDRFSARQFPNYSSELNVNALLLGDSALYLCASSYDRGSNQPQHFGDGTRLSIL.

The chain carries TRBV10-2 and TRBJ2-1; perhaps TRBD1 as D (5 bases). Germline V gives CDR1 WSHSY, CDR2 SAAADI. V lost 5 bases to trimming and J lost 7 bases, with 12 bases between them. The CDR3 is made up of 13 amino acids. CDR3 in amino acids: CASSLTGLNEQFF. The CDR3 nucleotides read TGCGCCAGCAGTTTAACAGGATTAAATGAGCAGTTCTTC.

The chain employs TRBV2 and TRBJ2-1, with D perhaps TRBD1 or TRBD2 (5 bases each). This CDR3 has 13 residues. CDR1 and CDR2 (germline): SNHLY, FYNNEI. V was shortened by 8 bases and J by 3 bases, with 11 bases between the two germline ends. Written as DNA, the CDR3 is TGTGCCAGCGGGGGTGGCTTCTACAATGAGCAGTTCTTC. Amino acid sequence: CASGGGFYNEQFF. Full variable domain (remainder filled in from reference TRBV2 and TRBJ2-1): EPEVTQTPSHQVTQMGQEVILRCVPISNHLYFYWYRQILGQKVEFLVSFYNNEISEKSEIFDDQFSVERPDGSNFTLKIRSTKLEDSAMYFCASGGGFYNEQFFGPGTRLTVL.

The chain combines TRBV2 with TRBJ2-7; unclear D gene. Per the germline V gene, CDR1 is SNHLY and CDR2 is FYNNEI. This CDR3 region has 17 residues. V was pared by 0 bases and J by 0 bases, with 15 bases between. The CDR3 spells CASSEAPEGRSSYEQYF. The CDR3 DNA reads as TGTGCCAGCAGTGAAGCACCAGAAGGTCGAAGCTCCTACGAGCAGTACTTC.

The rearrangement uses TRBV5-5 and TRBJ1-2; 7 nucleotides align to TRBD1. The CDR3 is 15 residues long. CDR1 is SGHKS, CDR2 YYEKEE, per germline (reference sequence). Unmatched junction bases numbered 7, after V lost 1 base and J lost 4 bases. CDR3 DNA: TGTGCCAGCAGCTTGTCGACAGGGATGATCTATGGCTACACCTTC. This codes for CASSLSTGMIYGYTF.